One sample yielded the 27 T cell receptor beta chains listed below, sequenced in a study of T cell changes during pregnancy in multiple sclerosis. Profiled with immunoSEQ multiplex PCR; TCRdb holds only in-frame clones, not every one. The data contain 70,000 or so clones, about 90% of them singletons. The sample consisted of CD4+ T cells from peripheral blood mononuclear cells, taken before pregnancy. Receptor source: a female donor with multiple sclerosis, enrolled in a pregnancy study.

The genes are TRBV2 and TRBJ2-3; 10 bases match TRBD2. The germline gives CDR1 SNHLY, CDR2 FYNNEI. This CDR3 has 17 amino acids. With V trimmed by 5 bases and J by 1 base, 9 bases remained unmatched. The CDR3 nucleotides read TGTGCCAGCAGTTGGGCTAGCGGGGGAGATGGCACAGATACGCAGTATTTT. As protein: CASSWASGGDGTDTQYF. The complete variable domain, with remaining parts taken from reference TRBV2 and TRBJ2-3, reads EPEVTQTPSHQVTQMGQEVILRCVPISNHLYFYWYRQILGQKVEFLVSFYNNEISEKSEIFDDQFSVERPDGSNFTLKIRSTKLEDSAMYFCASSWASGGDGTDTQYFGPGTRLTVL.

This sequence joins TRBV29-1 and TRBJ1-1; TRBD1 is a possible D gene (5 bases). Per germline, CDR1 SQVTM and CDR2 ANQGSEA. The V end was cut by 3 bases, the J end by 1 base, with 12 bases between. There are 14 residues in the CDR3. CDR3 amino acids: CSVETTQGNTEAFF. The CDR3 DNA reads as TGCAGCGTTGAGACGACCCAGGGGAACACTGAAGCTTTCTTT.

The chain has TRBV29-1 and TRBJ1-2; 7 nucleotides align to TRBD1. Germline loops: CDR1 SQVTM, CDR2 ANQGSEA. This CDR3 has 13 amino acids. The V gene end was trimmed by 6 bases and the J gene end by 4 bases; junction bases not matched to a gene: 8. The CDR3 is CSVAGQEFYGYTF. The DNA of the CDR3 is TGCAGCGTCGCCGGACAGGAGTTCTATGGCTACACCTTC.

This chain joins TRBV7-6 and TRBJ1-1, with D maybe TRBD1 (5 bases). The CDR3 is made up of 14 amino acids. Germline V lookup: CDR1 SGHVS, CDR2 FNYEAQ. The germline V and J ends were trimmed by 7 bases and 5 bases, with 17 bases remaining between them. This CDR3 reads CASTPFGGGTEAFF. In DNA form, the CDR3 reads TGTGCCAGCACCCCTTTTGGGGGGGGTACTGAAGCTTTCTTT. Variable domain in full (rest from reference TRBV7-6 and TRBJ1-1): GAGVSQSPRYKVTKRGQDVALRCDPISGHVSLYWYRQALGQGPEFLTYFNYEAQQDKSGLPNDRFSAERPEGSISTLTIQRTEQRDSAMYRCASTPFGGGTEAFFGQGTRLTVV.

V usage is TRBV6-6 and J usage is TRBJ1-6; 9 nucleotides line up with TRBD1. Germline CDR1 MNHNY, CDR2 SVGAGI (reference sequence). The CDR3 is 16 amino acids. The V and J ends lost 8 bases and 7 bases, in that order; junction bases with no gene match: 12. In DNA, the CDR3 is TGTGCCAGCGCACCCCGGGACAGGGTTGAGAATTCACCCCTCCACTTT. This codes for CASAPRDRVENSPLHF.

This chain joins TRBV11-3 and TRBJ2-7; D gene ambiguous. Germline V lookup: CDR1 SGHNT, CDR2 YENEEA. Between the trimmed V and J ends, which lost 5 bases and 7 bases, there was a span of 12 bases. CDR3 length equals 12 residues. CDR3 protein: CASSRNQREQYF. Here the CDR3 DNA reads TGTGCCAGCAGCCGAAACCAGAGGGAGCAGTACTTC.

Written as DNA, the CDR3 is TGTGCCAGCAGTCGCGAAGGTGAGGGCCCCTATGGCTACACCTTC. Protein sequence: CASSREGEGPYGYTF. The chain uses TRBV27 and TRBJ1-2; D is ambiguous. The germline gives CDR1 MNHEY, CDR2 SMNVEV (reference sequence). V was shortened by 5 bases and J by 4 bases, with 17 bases between the two germline ends. This CDR3 contains 15 residues.

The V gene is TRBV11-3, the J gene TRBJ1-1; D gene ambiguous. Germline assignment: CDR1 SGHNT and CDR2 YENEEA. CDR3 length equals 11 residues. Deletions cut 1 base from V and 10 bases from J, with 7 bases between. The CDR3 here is CASSLGGTAFF. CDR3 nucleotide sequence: TGTGCCAGCAGCTTAGGAGGAACAGCTTTCTTT. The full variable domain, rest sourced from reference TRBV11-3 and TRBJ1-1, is EAGVVQSPRYKIIEKKQPVAFWCNPISGHNTLYWYLQNLGQGPELLIRYENEEAVDDSQLPKDRFSAERLKGVDSTLKIQPAELGDSAVYLCASSLGGTAFFGQGTRLTVV.

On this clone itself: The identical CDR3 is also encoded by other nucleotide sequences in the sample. CDR3 in amino acids: CSAGTSGNTGELFF. The CDR3 coding sequence is TGCAGCGCCGGGACTAGCGGGAACACCGGGGAGCTGTTTTTT. This sequence joins TRBV29-1 and TRBJ2-2; TRBD2 matches at 11 bases. Germline CDR1 SQVTM, CDR2 ANQGSEA. This CDR3 spans 14 amino acids. Trimming cost V 7 bases and J 1 base; bases outside gene matches: 2.

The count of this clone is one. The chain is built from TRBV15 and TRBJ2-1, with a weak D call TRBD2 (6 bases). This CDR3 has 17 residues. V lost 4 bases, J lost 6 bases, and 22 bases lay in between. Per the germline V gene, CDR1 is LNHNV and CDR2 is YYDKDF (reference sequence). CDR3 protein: CATSIGGRRGPGNEQFF. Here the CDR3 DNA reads TGTGCCACCAGCATAGGTGGGAGGCGCGGTCCCGGCAATGAGCAGTTCTTC.

The CDR3, as DNA: TGTGCCAGCTCACCACGCCGGGACAACTCTGGGGCCAACGTCCTGACTTTC. It specifies CASSPRRDNSGANVLTF. The rearrangement joins TRBV18 to TRBJ2-6; D possibly corresponds to TRBD1 (6 bases). Trimming took off 1 base at V and 0 bases at J, with 10 bases between the two ends. CDR3 length equals 17 residues. The V gene's germline CDR1 is KGHSH and CDR2 LQKENI.

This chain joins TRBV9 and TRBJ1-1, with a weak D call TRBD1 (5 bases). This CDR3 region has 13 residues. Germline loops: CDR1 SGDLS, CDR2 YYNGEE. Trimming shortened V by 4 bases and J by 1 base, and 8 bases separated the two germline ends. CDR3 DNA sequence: TGTGCCAGCAGCTCACAGGAGAACACTGAAGCTTTCTTT. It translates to CASSSQENTEAFF.

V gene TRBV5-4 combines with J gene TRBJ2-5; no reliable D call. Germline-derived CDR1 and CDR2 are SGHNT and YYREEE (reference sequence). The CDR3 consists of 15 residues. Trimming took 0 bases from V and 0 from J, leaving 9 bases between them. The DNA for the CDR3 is TGTGCCAGCAGCTTGGGCGGAACCAACCAAGAGACCCAGTACTTC. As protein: CASSLGGTNQETQYF. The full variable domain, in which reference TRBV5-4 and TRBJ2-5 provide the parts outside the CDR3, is ETGVTQSPTHLIKTRGQQVTLRCSSQSGHNTVSWYQQALGQGPQFIFQYYREEENGRGNFPPRFSGLQFPNYSSELNVNALELDDSALYLCASSLGGTNQETQYFGPGTRLLVL.

CDR3 nucleotide sequence: TGTGCCTGGAATACAGGGCCGCGGTACTTC. Translation gives CAWNTGPRYF. The V call is TRBV30, the J call TRBJ2-7; a weak D match, TRBD1 (6 bases). Germline V gives CDR1 GTSNPN, CDR2 SVGIG (reference sequence). CDR3 size: 10 residues. Deletions cut 4 bases from V and 12 bases from J, with 13 bases between.

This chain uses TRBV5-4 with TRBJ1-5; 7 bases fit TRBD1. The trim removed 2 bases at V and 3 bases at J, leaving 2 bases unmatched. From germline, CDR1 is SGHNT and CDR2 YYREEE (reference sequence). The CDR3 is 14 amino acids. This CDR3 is CASSLQGPNQPQHF. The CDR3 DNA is TGTGCCAGCAGCTTACAGGGGCCCAATCAGCCCCAGCATTTT.

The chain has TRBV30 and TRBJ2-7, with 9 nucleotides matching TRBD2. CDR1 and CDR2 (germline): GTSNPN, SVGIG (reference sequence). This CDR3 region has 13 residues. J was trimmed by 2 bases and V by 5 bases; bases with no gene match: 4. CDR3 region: CAWAIAGAYEQYF. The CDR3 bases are TGTGCCTGGGCAATAGCGGGGGCCTACGAGCAGTACTTC.

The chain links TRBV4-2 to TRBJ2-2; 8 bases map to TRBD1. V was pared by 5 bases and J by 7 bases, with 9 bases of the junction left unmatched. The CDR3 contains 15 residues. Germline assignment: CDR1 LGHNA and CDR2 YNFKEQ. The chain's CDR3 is CASSARTGSSGELFF. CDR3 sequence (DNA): TGTGCCAGCAGCGCCCGGACAGGGTCGAGCGGGGAGCTGTTTTTT.

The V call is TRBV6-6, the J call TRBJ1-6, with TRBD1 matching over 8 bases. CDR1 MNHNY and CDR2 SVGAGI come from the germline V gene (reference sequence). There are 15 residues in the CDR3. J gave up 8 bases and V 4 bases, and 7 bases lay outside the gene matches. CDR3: CASSWTGPYHSPLHF. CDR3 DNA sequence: TGTGCCAGCAGTTGGACAGGGCCGTATCATTCACCCCTCCACTTT.

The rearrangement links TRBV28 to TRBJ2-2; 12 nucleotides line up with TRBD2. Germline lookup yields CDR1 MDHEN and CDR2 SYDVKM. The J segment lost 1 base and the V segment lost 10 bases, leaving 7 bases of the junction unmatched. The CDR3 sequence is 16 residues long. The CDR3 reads CATGASGRGNTGELFF. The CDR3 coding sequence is TGTGCCACCGGCGCTAGCGGGAGGGGGAACACCGGGGAGCTGTTTTTT.

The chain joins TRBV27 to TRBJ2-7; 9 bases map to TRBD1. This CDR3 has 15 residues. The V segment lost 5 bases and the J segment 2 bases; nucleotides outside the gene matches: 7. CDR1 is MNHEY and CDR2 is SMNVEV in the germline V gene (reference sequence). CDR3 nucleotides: TGTGCCAGCAGTCCCATCGGGACAGGGCCCTACGAGCAGTACTTC. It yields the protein CASSPIGTGPYEQYF.

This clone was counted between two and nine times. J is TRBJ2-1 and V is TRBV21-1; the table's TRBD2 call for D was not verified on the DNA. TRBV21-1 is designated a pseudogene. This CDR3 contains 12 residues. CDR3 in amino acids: CASSTLSDEQFF. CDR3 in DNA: TGTGCCAGCAGCACCTTGAGCGATGAGCAGTTCTTC.

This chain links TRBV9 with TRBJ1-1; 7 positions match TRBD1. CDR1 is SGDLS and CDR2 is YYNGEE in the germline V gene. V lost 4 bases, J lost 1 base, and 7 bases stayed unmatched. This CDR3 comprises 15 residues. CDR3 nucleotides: TGTGCCAGCAGCTCAGGGACAGAGTGGAACACTGAAGCTTTCTTT. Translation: CASSSGTEWNTEAFF.

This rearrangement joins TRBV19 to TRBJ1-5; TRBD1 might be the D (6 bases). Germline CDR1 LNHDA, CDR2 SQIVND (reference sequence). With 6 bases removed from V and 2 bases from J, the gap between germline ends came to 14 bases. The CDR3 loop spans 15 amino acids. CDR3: CASRTQYRGNQPQHF. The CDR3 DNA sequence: TGTGCCAGTAGAACACAATACAGGGGCAATCAGCCCCAGCATTTT.

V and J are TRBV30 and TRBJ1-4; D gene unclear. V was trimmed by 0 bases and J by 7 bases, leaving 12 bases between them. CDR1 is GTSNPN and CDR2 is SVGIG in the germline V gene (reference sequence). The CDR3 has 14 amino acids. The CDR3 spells CAWSVETSSEKLFF. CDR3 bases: TGTGCCTGGAGTGTAGAGACATCGAGTGAAAAACTGTTTTTT.

The CDR3 DNA follows: TGTGCCAGCAGTGGTAGGACAAAAGAGACCCAGTACTTC. The encoded protein is CASSGRTKETQYF. The V call is TRBV2, the J call TRBJ2-5; D perhaps matches TRBD1 (5 bases). This CDR3 is built from 13 residues. Trimming stripped 4 bases from V and 3 bases from J, with 9 bases between. Germline V gene sequence: CDR1 SNHLY, CDR2 FYNNEI.

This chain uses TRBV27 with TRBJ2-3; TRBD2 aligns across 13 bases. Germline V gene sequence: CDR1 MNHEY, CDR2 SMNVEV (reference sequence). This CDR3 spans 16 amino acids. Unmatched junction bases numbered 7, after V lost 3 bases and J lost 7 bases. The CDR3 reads CASSLLLAGGPNTQYF. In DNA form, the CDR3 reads TGTGCCAGCAGTTTGCTACTAGCGGGGGGGCCGAATACGCAGTATTTT.

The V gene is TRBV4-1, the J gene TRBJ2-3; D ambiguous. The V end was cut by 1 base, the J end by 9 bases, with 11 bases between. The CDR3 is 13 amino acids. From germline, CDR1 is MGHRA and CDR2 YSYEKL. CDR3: CASSQALGPTQYF. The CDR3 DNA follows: TGCGCCAGCAGCCAAGCCCTAGGCCCAACGCAGTATTTT.